This is a list of T cell receptor beta chains from one sample in a study of cytomegalovirus exposure and HLA in healthy donors. Libraries were prepared by immunoSEQ multiplex PCR; TCRdb keeps only in-frame clonotypes and omits some of them. Here the sample spans some 160,000 clones, 73% being singletons. The sample consisted of PBMCs. The receptors come from a woman under 30 in good health and CMV-seropositive. Each CDR3 is given with its conserved first and last residue. Fields, in order: V gene, clone size, J gene, D gene, CDR3 protein, CDR3 DNA. D genes are given only for firm matches. For some rows the clone size is stated as once, few or many, or as a class when expanded; others skip it.

>TRBV13|-|TRBJ1-3|-
CASSLAPSGNTIYF
TGTGCCAGCAGCTTAGCTCCTTCTGGAAACACCATATATTTT
>TRBV21-1|-|TRBJ2-5|-
CASPRLGRRETQYF
TGTGCCAGCCCGAGGTTGGGGCGCAGGGAGACCCAGTACTTC
>TRBV5-1|-|TRBJ2-2|TRBD2
CASSSGLAGHTGELFF
TGCGCCAGCAGCTCAGGACTAGCGGGGCACACCGGGGAGCTGTTTTTT
>TRBV5-6|-|TRBJ1-6|-
CASSLTNRDSPLHF
TGTGCCAGCAGCTTAACAAACAGGGATTCACCCCTCCACTTT
>TRBV19|-|TRBJ1-1|TRBD1
CASSFTGGSEAFF
TGTGCCAGTAGTTTCACAGGGGGGAGTGAAGCTTTCTTT
>TRBV5-4|-|TRBJ2-7|-
CASSLGGSGYEQYF
TGTGCCAGCAGCTTGGGAGGGTCAGGCTACGAGCAGTACTTC
>TRBV5-6|-|TRBJ2-7|TRBD1
CASSWDSEQYF
TGTGCCAGCAGCTGGGACAGCGAGCAGTACTTC
>TRBV6-6|-|TRBJ2-2|-
CASSPPRALAELFF
TGTGCCAGCAGCCCCCCGAGGGCCCTCGCGGAGCTGTTTTTT
>TRBV4-3|-|TRBJ1-5|-
CASSLNRVNQPQHF
TGCGCCAGCAGCCTAAACAGGGTCAATCAGCCCCAGCATTTT
>TRBV7-9|-|TRBJ2-7|TRBD1
CASSRDRAPLEQYF
TGTGCCAGCAGTCGGGACAGGGCCCCCCTCGAGCAGTACTTC
>TRBV18|-|TRBJ1-5|-
CASSPGPIGNQPQHF
TGTGCCAGCTCACCGGGGCCCATAGGCAATCAGCCCCAGCATTTT
>TRBV25-1|-|TRBJ2-2|TRBD1
CASGGQANGELFF
TGTGCCAGCGGGGGACAGGCAAACGGGGAGCTGTTTTTT
>TRBV19|-|TRBJ1-5|-
CASSLYRYNQPQHF
TGTGCCAGTAGTCTTTACAGATACAATCAGCCCCAGCATTTT
>TRBV6-1|-|TRBJ2-2|TRBD1
CASVRDRGDGELFF
TGTGCCAGCGTCCGGGACAGGGGAGACGGGGAGCTGTTTTTT
>TRBV27|-|TRBJ2-7|TRBD2
CASSLEGGGFYEQYF
TGTGCCAGCAGTTTAGAGGGCGGGGGGTTCTACGAGCAGTACTTC
>TRBV7-2|-|TRBJ2-7|-
CASSLDLARTYEQYF
TGTGCCAGCAGCTTAGATTTAGCGAGAACCTACGAGCAGTACTTC
>TRBV4-1|-|TRBJ2-3|TRBD2
CASSYGLAAPYF
TGCGCCAGCAGTTATGGACTAGCTGCCCCGTATTTT
>TRBV10-3|few|TRBJ2-1|TRBD2
CAISGNLAGEYNEQFF
TGTGCCATCAGTGGTAACTTAGCGGGGGAGTACAATGAGCAGTTCTTC
>TRBV11-2|once|TRBJ2-5|-
CASSTTQTQYF
TGTGCCAGCAGCACAACACAGACCCAGTACTTC
>TRBV30|-|TRBJ1-1|-
CAWSSSQIMNTEAFF
TGTGCCTGGAGTTCGTCCCAGATCATGAACACTGAAGCTTTCTTT
>TRBV30|-|TRBJ2-3|TRBD2
CAWSVNSGAPDTQYF
TGTGCCTGGAGTGTGAATAGCGGGGCTCCAGATACGCAGTATTTT
>TRBV18|-|TRBJ2-2|-
CASSPPRGKNTGELFF
TGTGCCAGCTCACCACCGCGGGGAAAAAACACCGGGGAGCTGTTTTTT
>TRBV11-2|once|TRBJ2-3|TRBD2
CASSLELAGGTDTQYF
TGTGCCAGCAGCTTGGAGCTAGCGGGGGGCACAGATACGCAGTATTTT
>TRBV5-6|-|TRBJ2-1|TRBD1
CASSRGQGFGQFF
TGTGCCAGCAGCAGAGGACAGGGGTTCGGGCAGTTCTTC
>TRBV25-1|-|TRBJ1-6|TRBD1
CASRDPQGGSPSSPLHF
TGTGCCAGCAGAGACCCTCAGGGGGGCTCCCCCAGTTCACCCCTCCACTTT
>TRBV10-3|-|TRBJ1-4|TRBD1
CAISESGQEPNEKLFF
TGTGCCATCAGTGAGTCGGGACAGGAGCCAAATGAAAAACTGTTTTTT
>TRBV18|-|TRBJ1-1|-
CASSDRDQNTEAFF
TGTGCCAGCTCAGACCGGGATCAGAACACTGAAGCTTTCTTT
>TRBV13|few|TRBJ1-6|-
CASSESGLLNSPLHF
TGTGCCAGCAGCGAATCGGGACTTCTTAATTCACCCCTCCACTTT
>TRBV29-1|-|TRBJ2-1|-
CSFRGTAYNEQFF
TGCAGCTTCCGCGGGACAGCCTACAATGAGCAGTTCTTC
>TRBV6-5|-|TRBJ2-7|TRBD1
CASTNPTGSDEQYF
TGTGCCAGTACAAACCCGACAGGGTCGGACGAGCAGTACTTC
>TRBV5-1|-|TRBJ2-7|TRBD2
CASSHPRTSGSYEQYF
TGCGCCAGCAGCCACCCTCGGACTAGCGGGTCCTACGAGCAGTACTTC
>TRBV5-6|-|TRBJ1-5|-
CASSLGGSLNQPQHF
TGTGCCAGCAGCTTGGGGGGCTCTCTCAATCAGCCCCAGCATTTT
>TRBV6-5|-|TRBJ2-2|-
CASSLGLQRSTGELFF
TGTGCCAGCAGTTTGGGACTTCAAAGGAGCACCGGGGAGCTGTTTTTT
>TRBV2|-|TRBJ2-4|-
CASKQDRNLGIQYF
TGTGCCAGCAAACAGGACAGAAACCTGGGCATTCAGTACTTC
>TRBV6-1|-|TRBJ2-5|TRBD1
CASTLYRGEQYF
TGTGCCAGCACCCTCTACAGGGGTGAGCAGTACTTC
>TRBV7-8|-|TRBJ1-1|-
CASSLDVVPGGTEAFF
TGTGCCAGCAGCTTAGATGTCGTCCCCGGGGGCACTGAAGCTTTCTTT
>TRBV19|-|TRBJ1-1|-
CASSIGAGFTEAFF
TGTGCCAGTAGTATTGGGGCAGGGTTTACTGAAGCTTTCTTT
>TRBV25-1|-|TRBJ2-5|-
CASSELLVSAGSQETQYF
TGTGCCAGCAGTGAATTGTTGGTGTCGGCGGGGTCCCAAGAGACCCAGTACTTC
>TRBV6-5|-|TRBJ2-5|-
CASSYRPTQETQYF
TGTGCCAGCAGTTACCGTCCAACTCAAGAGACCCAGTACTTC
>TRBV5-1|-|TRBJ2-3|TRBD1
CASSIGTGSTDTQYF
TGCGCCAGCAGCATAGGGACAGGGAGCACAGATACGCAGTATTTT
>TRBV28|-|TRBJ1-3|-
CASSGIQEHFSGNTIYF
TGTGCCAGCAGTGGCATACAGGAACACTTCTCTGGAAACACCATATATTTT
>TRBV11-2|once|TRBJ1-2|-
CASSSGQNYGYTF
TGTGCCAGCAGCTCCGGACAGAACTATGGCTACACCTTC
>TRBV9|-|TRBJ2-1|-
CASSDDRGSYNEQFF
TGTGCCAGCAGCGATGACCGGGGATCCTACAATGAGCAGTTCTTC
>TRBV7-2|-|TRBJ2-1|TRBD2
CASSLRTLSGSGRNEQFF
TGTGCCAGCAGCTTACGTACCCTAAGTGGTAGCGGGAGAAATGAGCAGTTCTTC
>TRBV4-3|-|TRBJ2-7|-
CASSQGQPNLGEQYF
TGCGCCAGCAGCCAAGGACAGCCGAATCTGGGCGAGCAGTACTTC
>TRBV28|-|TRBJ1-3|-
CASSLRSSGNTIYF
TGTGCCAGCAGTTTAAGGAGCTCTGGAAACACCATATATTTT
>TRBV7-6|-|TRBJ2-1|TRBD2
CASSRGLAQYNEQFF
TGTGCCAGCAGCAGAGGACTAGCTCAATACAATGAGCAGTTCTTC
>TRBV11-3|-|TRBJ2-2|-
CASSLQGLNTGELFF
TGTGCCAGCAGCTTACAGGGTTTGAACACCGGGGAGCTGTTTTTT
>TRBV29-1|-|TRBJ1-2|-
CSVGENYGYTF
TGCAGCGTTGGGGAGAACTATGGCTACACCTTC
>TRBV19|-|TRBJ1-6|-
CASSSPLGARSPLHF
TGTGCCAGTAGTAGCCCTTTGGGGGCGAGATCACCCCTCCACTTT
>TRBV30|few|TRBJ2-3|TRBD2
CAWSVELADTDTQYF
TGTGCCTGGAGCGTTGAACTAGCGGACACAGATACGCAGTATTTT
>TRBV7-9|-|TRBJ1-1|-
CASSLGEGGREAFF
TGTGCCAGCAGCTTAGGAGAAGGAGGGCGTGAAGCTTTCTTT
>TRBV7-2|few|TRBJ2-2|TRBD2
CASSYLAGATGELFF
TGTGCCAGCAGCTATCTAGCGGGGGCCACCGGGGAGCTGTTTTTT
>TRBV7-2|-|TRBJ2-5|-
CASSSNSGTQETQYF
TGTGCCAGCAGCTCGAATAGCGGAACCCAAGAGACCCAGTACTTC
>TRBV5-1|-|TRBJ2-5|TRBD2
CASSLSGAGSIETQYF
TGCGCCAGCAGCTTGAGCGGGGCAGGTTCAATAGAGACCCAGTACTTC
>TRBV11-1|once|TRBJ2-5|TRBD2
CASSLQRGGQETQYF
TGTGCCAGCAGCTTACAGCGGGGGGGCCAAGAGACCCAGTACTTC
>TRBV7-7|-|TRBJ2-7|-
CASSLGRGRYEQYF
TGTGCTAGCAGCTTAGGCAGGGGAAGATACGAGCAGTACTTC
>TRBV19|few|TRBJ2-7|-
CASSPTGIPREQYF
TGTGCCAGTAGCCCCACAGGGATCCCCCGCGAGCAGTACTTC
>TRBV7-9|-|TRBJ1-2|-
CASSYSGIVSYTF
TGTGCCAGCAGCTATTCAGGGATAGTTAGCTACACCTTC
>TRBV7-6|-|TRBJ2-3|TRBD2
CASSLVGGGGSTDTQYF
TGTGCCAGCAGCTTAGTCGGCGGGGGGGGTAGCACAGATACGCAGTATTTT